The T cell receptor (beta chain) under discussion was sequenced for a study of blood T cell repertoires in COVID-19 (dated by TCRdb to the early 2020s). In the study overall: The collaborator samples originated in the United States, Italy and Spain and spanned the acute and convalescent phases of COVID-19. Where available, HLA class I and class II types were taken from metadata supplied by the sample provider and were not determined by assay-based typing. The repertoires were released in a freely available public database intended as a resource for research on the immune response to SARS-CoV-2. A de-identified subject ID, COVID-19 status, age in years and sex were almost always included in the sample metadata. The prospective study material was composed of cDNA or gDNA derived from T cells, B-cell-depleted T cells, or PBMCs. Subjects who had been exposed to COVID-19, were actively infected with it, or had recovered from it provided the deeply sampled blood TCRbeta repertoires that made up the dataset. The samples were drawn from the first 160 participants of the ongoing ImmuneRACE study and from over a thousand subjects provided by 6 global collaborators. Broad study findings and their caveats: How much clinical and demographic metadata was included differed by source and by participant, and the metadata was provided uncurated.

Whole blood was collected in K2EDTA tubes by collaborating institutions according to the institutions' own protocols. Collaborator samples were shipped for TCRbeta analysis as frozen whole blood, isolated PBMCs, or DNA extracted from either sample type. Sequences SGHNT (CDR1) and YYREEE (CDR2) are obtained from the germline V gene (reference sequence). V is pared back by 0 bases and J by 3 bases, with 10 bases lying between the germline termini. The CDR3 contains 14 residues, cysteine and phenylalanine counted. Only the CDR3 part of the read is kept: 42 bases, read in frame from the first base. This clone was observed a handful of times. The target of this receptor is not known. Per-nucleotide qualities are absent, and no much larger clonotype sits a single base away. TCRbeta CDR3 regions were amplified from genomic DNA using the immunoSEQ Assay, a bias-controlled multiplex PCR. Per the original workflow: Within the assay, amplification of reference gene primers was used to estimate how many nucleated cells each sample contained. Sequence reads were collapsed and filtered to measure the absolute abundance of every unique TCRbeta CDR3 rearrangement. For each sample, productive Simpson clonality was calculated as the square root of Simpson's diversity index over productive rearrangements. The clones in this table, taken by TCRdb from immuneACCESS, are in-frame only. Not every clone is retained; where verified, under half of the shortfall comes from an unresolved V gene, and the cause of the rest is unknown. From that table come the V and J calls and clone size; the DNA was used to work out D and trimming. In this sample the table shows about 55,000 clones, 85% of which occur a single time. Roughly 13% of the sample belongs to the ten largest clones.

The sequencing input was peripheral blood. The rearranged chain carries TRBV5-4 and TRBJ2-7; TRBD2 might be the D gene, on 5 matching bases. The sequence was collected from a human donor in a cohort sampled during active COVID-19. Here is the DNA: TGTGCCAGCAGCTTGGCCCTTGCGGGCTACGAGCAGTACTTC. Protein translation: CASSLALAGYEQYF. Reference TRBV5-4 and TRBJ2-7 proteins supply the regions before and after the CDR3; the full variable domain is: ETGVTQSPTHLIKTRGQQVTLRCSSQSGHNTVSWYQQALGQGPQFIFQYYREEENGRGNFPPRFSGLQFPNYSSELNVNALELDDSALYLCASSLALAGYEQYFGPGTRLTVT.